This T cell receptor beta chain emerged from a study of T cells in Graves' hyperthyroidism and ophthalmopathy. Points from the study as a whole: Model-based prediction identified ophthalmopathy a median 6.5 months prior to its onset.

This clonotype was seen many times. Its specificity is unknown. The source material, RNA transcripts, was used to amplify TCR beta CDR3 regions. HTBI primers were employed in a first-round RT-PCR of the TCR CDR3. Each CDR3 protein is one row after TCRdb ran MiXCR on the multiplex PCR reads. The sample contains under 350,000 distinct CDR3 sequences, approximately 15% of which appear only once. The V end was cut by 1 base, the J end by 5 bases, with 11 bases between. Per germline, CDR1 DFQATT and CDR2 SNEGSKA (reference sequence). This CDR3 spans 13 amino acids. V usage is TRBV20-1 and J usage is TRBJ1-1; D gene unclear. The material sequenced was blood. The clonotype was recovered from a woman in her sixties or seventies with Graves' ophthalmopathy. CDR3 bases: TGCAGTGCTAGAGTATTACGAGGAACTGAAGCTTTCTTT. This encodes CSARVLRGTEAFF.